This T cell receptor beta chain derives from a study of T cells in Graves' hyperthyroidism and ophthalmopathy. This clonotype has a count of ten or more. Trimming cost V 7 bases and J 6 bases; bases outside gene matches: 7. This CDR3 spans 13 amino acids. Amplification of TCR beta CDR3 regions used RNA as the template. First-round RT-PCR with HTBI primers amplified the TCR CDR3 region. TCRdb passed the multiplex PCR reads through MiXCR, listing each CDR3 protein once. The data show fewer than 650,000 distinct CDR3 sequences, approximately 15% seen once. The authors obtained PBMCs from over 8.5 ml of fresh peripheral blood.

This rearrangement joins TRBV12-3 or TRBV12-4 to TRBJ2-7, with TRBD2 matching 9 bases. Sample: blood. The receptor was isolated from a woman between 40 and 50 years old with Graves' ophthalmopathy. DNA for the CDR3: TGTGCCAGCACCTCGACTAGCGGCCCCGAGCAGTACTTC. It specifies CASTSTSGPEQYF.